This T cell receptor (beta chain) was found in a study of blood T cell repertoires in COVID-19. Sequencing used immunoSEQ multiplex PCR; TCRdb keeps in-frame clones, though not all of them. The table records 60,000 or so clones, approximately 90% of them present only once. The CDR3 has 14 residues. CDR1 and CDR2 from the germline V gene are MGHDK and SYGVNS. Trimming cost V 4 bases and J 5 bases, with 14 bases left between them. Sample: peripheral blood. V usage is TRBV25-1 and J usage is TRBJ2-5; possibly TRBD2 for D (7 bases). This clonotype originated in a human donor with acute or convalescent COVID-19. The donor label of this sample is uncertain. In DNA, the CDR3 is TGTGCCAGCAGTGGGTGGGGGGGGCAGGAGACCCAGTACTTC. This encodes CASSGWGGQETQYF.